The clone carrying this T cell receptor (beta chain) was picked up a small number of times. V lost 1 base to trimming and J lost 4 bases; unmatched junction nucleotides: 7. The CDR3 runs 17 residues. Germline lookup yields CDR1 LGHNA and CDR2 YSLEER. The data originate from a study of identical twins. TCRdb re-derived calls from the 5' RACE reads in MiXCR, one entry per CDR3 protein. The sample holds 200,000 to 300,000 distinct CDR3 sequences, under 12% seen once. This sequence joins TRBV4-3 and TRBJ2-1; 10 positions agree with TRBD2. This receptor was taken from a man in his fifties or sixties in good health. The specimen was memory T cells sorted from blood. The CDR3 DNA is TGCGCCAGCAGCCAAGTGGGTCTAGCGGGAGCATACAATGAGCAGTTCTTC. Its translation is CASSQVGLAGAYNEQFF.